This is a list of T cell receptor beta chains from one sample in a study of blood T cell repertoires in COVID-19. Profiling relied on immunoSEQ multiplex PCR, and the TCRdb table lists in-frame clones only, not all of them. The sample lists 120,000 or so clones; 86% were seen once. Material: peripheral blood. These receptors originate from a man in his forties with acute or convalescent COVID-19. Each CDR3 is given with its conserved first and last residue. Size tells how often a clone was seen (once, few, many) or the class of an expanded clone, and some rows leave it out.

size	V	J	CDR3
.	TRBV30	TRBJ1-1	CAWKDRMGTEAFF
.	TRBV7-2	TRBJ1-5	CASSFGGRDQPQHF
few	TRBV3-1/TRBV3-2	TRBJ1-5	CASSQERNQPQHF
many	TRBV2	TRBJ2-7	CASKVGEASYEQYF
.	TRBV5-1	TRBJ1-4	CASSPRQGANEKLFF
.	TRBV15	TRBJ1-2	CATSPGGRGYTF
.	TRBV18	TRBJ1-2	CASSPSRDTYGYTF
.	TRBV5-1	TRBJ2-3	CASSLVDGGDTQYF
.	TRBV5-1	TRBJ1-2	CASRERTADYGYTF
.	TRBV5-1	TRBJ1-5	CASSWDRDQPQHF
.	TRBV7-9	TRBJ2-1	CASRTGTVLGNEQFF
.	TRBV11-2	TRBJ2-5	CASSLDGSGGMETQYF
.	TRBV19	TRBJ1-2	CASNAQGTHGYTF
.	TRBV7-8	TRBJ2-7	CASSLAPGHYYEQYF
once	TRBV7-2	TRBJ1-4	CASSLFGQPEKLFF
.	TRBV5-1	TRBJ2-2	CASSLAPRDGIGELFF
.	TRBV4-3	TRBJ2-3	CASSQDGSSGGSITDTQYF
.	TRBV12-3/TRBV12-4	TRBJ2-5	CASSPAGLETQYF
.	TRBV24-1	TRBJ2-3	CATSIAGNTDTQYF
.	TRBV4-1	TRBJ1-4	CASSQREGGEKLFF
.	TRBV11-2	TRBJ2-5	CASSLLGGRETQYF
.	TRBV18	TRBJ1-5	CASSPGQGLEPQHF
.	TRBV7-6	TRBJ2-6	CASSLGSGALSGANVLTF
.	TRBV6-1	TRBJ1-4	CASSEQGGGGEKLFF